Detailed here is one TCR beta chain. As yet, its antigen is unknown. The sample originates from a study of shared clonotypes between healthy human individuals. Study-wide background: Serving as donors were a couple of women and three men, whose ages spanned 18 to 49. Findings of the study overall: Naive subsets generally had larger estimated richness than memory subsets. Clonotypes which were not shared had lower generation probabilities than clonotypes that all four donors shared. Researchers sampled blood only, noting tissue repertoires likely differ.

The naive CD8 population came from CD45RO-negative cells selected for CCR7, without terminally differentiated effector memory CD45RA+ cells. Profiling relied on immunoSEQ multiplex PCR, and the TCRdb table lists in-frame clones only, not all of them. The sample lists millions of clones; 90% to 95% were seen once. The germline V and J ends were trimmed by 7 bases and 0 bases, with 14 bases remaining between them. The CDR3 totals 15 residues. Germline CDR1 is MDHEN and CDR2 is SYDVKM. Sequenced: naive CD8+ T cells from PBMCs. This TCR was sampled from a man aged 18 to 29 in good health. Some clones in this sample may be carry-over from other donors' samples. The chain carries TRBV28 and TRBJ2-3; D remains ambiguous. The chain's CDR3 is CASNYVVGSTDTQYF. In DNA, the CDR3 is TGTGCCAGCAATTACGTCGTCGGGAGCACAGATACGCAGTATTTT.